This TCR beta chain was found in a study of T cell responses to AZD1222 COVID-19 vaccine. Study-wide points: The breadth and depth of Spike-specific TCRs increased once two AZD1222 doses had been given. In the spike-specific TCR repertoire, nearly half reportedly target unmutated variant regions. Donors were largely white British and mainly female; clonal diversity was possibly underestimated. Researchers report vaccine-associated CD4 TCRs spanning spike, with dominance at 160-218 and 743-854.

Germline CDR1 reads SGDLS; CDR2 reads YYNGEE. The CDR3 loop spans 15 amino acids. The V end was cut by 0 bases, the J end by 2 bases, with 6 bases between. Profiled with immunoSEQ multiplex PCR; TCRdb holds only in-frame clones, not every one. Of about 110,000 clones listed, approximately 89% are singletons. Comments on this clone: Antigen specificity is unknown.

The chain joins TRBV9 to TRBJ2-6, with D perhaps assigned TRBD1 or TRBD2 (5 bases each). Material: peripheral blood, obtained on day 0 of MenACWY control vaccination. The receptor's source is an adult in good health. CDR3 in DNA: TGTGCCAGCAGCGTAGTGGGGGCTGGGGCCAACGTCCTGACTTTC. This sequence encodes CASSVVGAGANVLTF.